Sequencing of this T cell receptor beta chain was carried out in a study of T cells in Graves' hyperthyroidism and ophthalmopathy. Patients aged 18 to 65 with hyperthyroidism were newly diagnosed, with duration under 2 months. Study-level findings and limits: It was a median about 6.5 months before onset that the model predicted ophthalmopathy. Using 13 V-J features, a model discriminated ophthalmopathy from stable hyperthyroidism.

On this clonotype: Its specificity is not known.

The source material, RNA transcripts, was used to amplify TCR beta CDR3 regions. The study used the HTBI primer set for a first-round RT-PCR of the TCR CDR3. TCRdb analysed the multiplex PCR reads with MiXCR anew, one entry per CDR3 protein. The sample carries a few hundred thousand distinct CDR3 sequences, approximately 13% recorded once. V lost 4 bases, J lost 3 bases, and 7 bases stayed unmatched. Germline-derived CDR1 and CDR2 are KGHDR and SFDVKD. The CDR3 runs to 16 residues. The sample consisted of blood. The chain recombines TRBV24-1 with TRBJ2-5; 10 bases align to TRBD1. This TCR was recovered from a woman in her late teens or twenties with Graves' hyperthyroidism. The CDR3 nucleotides read TGTGCCACCAGTGACCGCGGGACAGGGGCGAAAGAGACCCAGTACTTC. Protein product: CATSDRGTGAKETQYF.